The present T cell receptor beta chain was sequenced within a study of shared clonotypes between healthy human individuals. Study overall: Donors consisted of two women and a few men between 18 and 49.

Trimming took off 0 bases at V and 0 bases at J, with 7 bases between the two ends. In germline, CDR1 is SGDLS, CDR2 YYNGEE. The CDR3 totals 14 residues. The study's findings and limits: Genetic and exposure-history diversity was limited by the small donor number.

With regard to this clone: What it binds is unknown.

Measured with immunoSEQ multiplex PCR; TCRdb has only the in-frame clones, and not every one. Of tens of thousands of clones listed, 50% to 70% were seen once; the top ten hold about 51%. The receptor was derived from a man aged 25 to 45 in good health. Sequenced input: memory CD8+ T cells sorted from blood. Subset here: CD45RO+ cells pooled with CCR7-negative TemRA cells. The chain uses TRBV9 and TRBJ2-7; D uncertain. The CDR3 DNA reads TGTGCCAGCAGCGTAGATATCTACTCCTACGAGCAGTACTTC. This translates into CASSVDIYSYEQYF.